These 12 T cell receptor beta chains share one sample of origin, sequenced in a study of cytomegalovirus exposure and HLA in healthy donors. The PCR used 60 Vbeta and 13 Jbeta primers. Assay used: immunoSEQ multiplex PCR; TCRdb lists only in-frame clones, some missing. The data hold under 200,000 clones, with roughly three quarters observed a single time. The sample was PBMCs. The receptors here all came from a middle-aged woman in good health and CMV-seropositive.

The chain is built from TRBV7-2 and TRBJ1-1, with TRBD1 matching 7 bases. This CDR3 is 13 amino acids long. V shed 5 bases and J 11 bases; nucleotides not matched to a gene: 11. Germline loops: CDR1 SGHTA, CDR2 FQGNSA. CDR3 nucleotides: TGTGCCAGCAGCCCAGGGGGGTCTAGGCGGGCTTTCTTT. It yields the protein CASSPGGSRRAFF.

The V gene is TRBV7-3, the J gene TRBJ1-2; 7 nucleotides align to TRBD1. Germline lookup yields CDR1 SGHTA and CDR2 FQGTGA. This CDR3 has 14 amino acids. V shed 5 bases and J 8 bases; nucleotides not matched to a gene: 11. CDR3 amino acids: CASSDPGGGAGYTF. In nucleotides, the CDR3 is TGTGCCAGCAGCGATCCAGGAGGGGGCGCGGGCTACACCTTC.

In this sample, this clone turned up a few times. The chain links TRBV23-1 to TRBJ1-6; D is unresolved. TRBV23-1 is marked as an open reading frame, function uncertain. Trimming removed 1 base at V and 7 bases at J, with 14 bases between. The CDR3 consists of 16 residues. CDR3 sequence (DNA): TGCGCCAGCAGTCAATTCCCAGGTGGGTTGAATTCACCCCTCCACTTT. Translated: CASSQFPGGLNSPLHF.

V usage is TRBV4-1 and J usage is TRBJ2-3, with TRBD2 identical over 12 bases. V was pared by 3 bases and J by 7 bases, with 5 bases of the junction left unmatched. The CDR3 covers 15 residues. Germline values: CDR1 MGHRA, CDR2 YSYEKL. The CDR3 spells CASSQPGLAGNTQYF. CDR3 coding DNA: TGCGCCAGCAGCCAGCCGGGACTAGCGGGTAATACGCAGTATTTT.

The rearrangement links TRBV11-2 to TRBJ2-5; 12 bases map to TRBD2. Losses at the gene ends were 0 bases for V and 5 bases for J; bases not matched to a gene: 4. The germline V gene has CDR1 SGHAT and CDR2 FQNNGV. The CDR3 totals 16 residues. The CDR3 here is CASSLDLAGGAETQYF. The CDR3 coding sequence is TGTGCCAGCAGCTTAGATCTAGCGGGGGGGGCTGAGACCCAGTACTTC.

The chain joins TRBV27 to TRBJ2-1, with D maybe TRBD1 (5 bases). Germline assignment: CDR1 MNHEY and CDR2 SMNVEV (reference sequence). V was pared by 2 bases and J by 8 bases, with 10 bases between. The CDR3 consists of 13 residues. CDR3 sequence: CASSLVGRDEQFF. As DNA, the CDR3 is TGTGCCAGCAGTTTAGTTGGCAGGGATGAGCAGTTCTTC.

Concerning this clone: The same CDR3 can be traced to other DNA sequences in this sample. The chain combines TRBV6-1 with TRBJ2-7, with unresolved D. CDR3 size: 11 residues. Germline values: CDR1 MNHNS, CDR2 SASEGT. Trimming left V 3 bases short and J 3 bases short, with 3 bases between. The CDR3 nucleotides read TGTGCCAGCAGTGACTACTACGAGCAGTACTTC. Residues: CASSDYYEQYF.

This clone has just a few counts. The sample holds other DNA sequences that translate to the same CDR3. The V call is TRBV19, the J call TRBJ2-7; D may be TRBD1 (6 bases). Germline values: CDR1 LNHDA, CDR2 SQIVND (reference sequence). V was pared by 8 bases and J by 2 bases, with 16 bases between. The CDR3 runs 14 residues. The CDR3 coding sequence is TGTGCCAGTGCCACGGACAGCCAGACCTACGAGCAGTACTTC. Translating it yields CASATDSQTYEQYF.

This chain joins TRBV30 and TRBJ2-7, with a weak D call TRBD2 (5 bases). The CDR3 covers 20 residues. Deletions cut 1 base from V and 3 bases from J, with 31 bases between. CDR1 is GTSNPN, CDR2 SVGIG, per germline (reference sequence). The CDR3 region is CAWSARGRRGASGAHYEQYF. The CDR3 nucleotides read TGTGCCTGGAGTGCCCGCGGGCGGCGTGGAGCAAGCGGAGCGCACTACGAGCAGTACTTC.

The rearrangement joins TRBV5-8 to TRBJ2-1; D perhaps matches TRBD1 (5 bases). The CDR3 extends over 13 amino acids. Germline values: CDR1 SGHTS, CDR2 YDEGEE. Trimming stripped 10 bases from V and 0 bases from J, with 11 bases between. CDR3 nucleotides: TGTGCCCACGATGGGGCCTCCTACAATGAGCAGTTCTTC. This sequence encodes CAHDGASYNEQFF.

The chain joins TRBV4-3 to TRBJ2-2, with D possibly matching TRBD2 (7 bases). This CDR3 is 14 amino acids long. Germline-derived CDR1 and CDR2 are LGHNA and YSLEER. Trimming left V 5 bases short and J 5 bases short, with 12 bases between. For the CDR3, the DNA is TGCGCCAGCAGCTTTAAGGGGGGGACCGGGGAGCTGTTTTTT. This gives the protein CASSFKGGTGELFF.

The chain employs TRBV7-8 and TRBJ2-7; unclear D gene. This CDR3 region has 14 residues. The V end was cut by 2 bases, the J end by 3 bases, with 11 bases between. Germline V gene data show CDR1 as SGHVS and CDR2 as FQNEAQ. CDR3 bases: TGTGCCAGCAGCTTAAACCCTGGCCGCTACGAGCAGTACTTC. Residues: CASSLNPGRYEQYF.